The 14 T cell receptor beta chains in this list originate from one sample, sequenced in a study of regulatory T cells in long-lasting Graves disease. As for time point: newly diagnosed GD, antithyroid drugs for less than 3 months. PBMC RNA served as the TCR library source. In building TCR beta libraries, iRepertoire HTBI primers were used together with Arm-PCR of CDR3 regions. In TCRdb, the multiplex PCR reads were re-called with MiXCR into one record per CDR3 protein. Of a few hundred thousand distinct CDR3 sequences in the sample, approximately 15% were seen once. These data also formed part of another study, on T cells in Graves' hyperthyroidism and ophthalmopathy.

Sequences were derived from peripheral blood mononuclear cells (PBMCs), sampled at new diagnosis, from a patient treated with antithyroid drugs. The receptor set was obtained from a woman in her thirties or forties with Graves disease.

This clonotype has at least ten counts. An end of the junction does not agree with germline; a read error may underlie this. The V and J genes are TRBV12-3 or TRBV12-4 and TRBJ2-3; TRBD2 might be the D (6 bases). This CDR3 has 14 residues. CDR3 sequence (DNA): TGTGCCAGCAGTGTAGCGGATCCCACAGATACGCAGTATTTT. Residues: CASSVADPTDTQYF.

This clonotype occurred many times. The chain uses TRBV7-9 and TRBJ2-2; maybe TRBD1 (6 bases). V lost 0 bases, J lost 5 bases, and 31 bases lay in between. CDR1 and CDR2 (germline): SEHNR, FQNEAQ (reference sequence). The CDR3 loop spans 22 amino acids. The CDR3, as DNA: TGTGCCAGCAGCTTAGCGGTGGACCTTCGGGGCAGGACAGATCTTGGGACCGGGGAGCTGTTTTTT. Translating it yields CASSLAVDLRGRTDLGTGELFF.

This clonotype was seen a few times. V usage is TRBV6-1 and J usage is TRBJ2-7; 7 bases map to TRBD1. Trimming at V came to 6 bases and at J to 5 bases, leaving 13 bases not matched to a gene. The germline V gene has CDR1 MNHNS and CDR2 SASEGT. CDR3 length: 15 amino acids. The CDR3 bases are TGTGCCAGCAGCCAACGACAGGGAAAAGAAAACGAGCAGTACTTC. Translated: CASSQRQGKENEQYF.

The genes are TRBV20-1 and TRBJ2-1, with a tentative D call TRBD2 (5 bases). V was trimmed by 0 bases and J by 8 bases, leaving 14 bases between them. The germline gives CDR1 DFQATT, CDR2 SNEGSKA (reference sequence). The CDR3 totals 14 residues. The chain's CDR3 is CSARDRARGDEQFF. CDR3 sequence (DNA): TGCAGTGCTAGAGATCGCGCCCGGGGAGATGAGCAGTTCTTC.

This clonotype was picked up many times. One end of the junction does not line up with germline, which may come from a read error. CDR3 bases: TGTGCCAGTAGTGCGACTAGCGGGAGAGTCTCCCACAATGAGCAGTTCTTC. Translated: CASSATSGRVSHNEQFF. V gene TRBV19 combines with J gene TRBJ2-1; TRBD2 matches 12 bases. CDR1 LNHDA and CDR2 SQIVND come from the germline V gene (reference sequence). This CDR3 is built from 17 residues.

This clonotype has ten or more counts. This rearrangement joins TRBV28 to TRBJ1-1, with D unclear. Per the germline V gene, CDR1 is MDHEN and CDR2 is SYDVKM. V was trimmed by 4 bases and J by 5 bases, leaving 14 bases between them. The length of the CDR3 is 14 residues. CDR3 nucleotides: TGTGCCAGCAGTTCGGTTGGGTTGGGAACTGAAGCTTTCTTT. It specifies CASSSVGLGTEAFF.

This clonotype was detected many times. The chain couples TRBV11-2 to TRBJ1-1; 9 bases map to TRBD1. The CDR3 sequence is 17 residues long. CDR1 and CDR2 (germline): SGHAT, FQNNGV. Trimming removed 2 bases from V and 4 bases from J; junction bases left unmatched: 11. The CDR3, as DNA: TGTGCCAGCAGCTTAAATAAAATGGGGACAGGGCCCACTGAAGCTTTCTTT. It translates to CASSLNKMGTGPTEAFF.

This clonotype has only a few counts. The chain recombines TRBV5-4 with TRBJ2-1; no firm D call. CDR1 SGHNT and CDR2 YYREEE come from the germline V gene (reference sequence). V lost 0 bases to trimming and J lost 4 bases, with 8 bases between them. The CDR3 runs to 14 residues. CDR3 residues: CASSLELVYNEQFF. The CDR3 bases are TGTGCCAGCAGCTTGGAGCTAGTTTACAATGAGCAGTTCTTC.

Note on this clonotype: A clone one base away is much larger, so this may be a read error. The chain employs TRBV19 and TRBJ2-1; weak D call: TRBD1 (5 bases). Near its end, the DNA agrees better with TRBJ2-5, so the J call may be wrong. This CDR3 is built from 14 residues. CDR1 is LNHDA, CDR2 SQIVND, per germline (reference sequence). The CDR3 nucleotides read TGTGCCGGTAGTACACACGACTCAAGGGGTGACCAGTACTTC. Translation gives CAGSTHDSRGDQYF.

This clonotype has a handful of counts. The chain joins TRBV24-1 to TRBJ2-3; 12 bases map to TRBD2. Germline lookup yields CDR1 KGHDR and CDR2 SFDVKD. The junction had 10 bases not matched to a gene; V was cut back by 2 bases and J by 5 bases. This CDR3 contains 18 residues. The chain's CDR3 is CATSDSTRLAGVGDTQYF. The CDR3 nucleotides are TGTGCCACCAGTGATTCGACCCGACTAGCGGGAGTGGGAGATACGCAGTATTTT.

This clonotype was recorded many times. Here the CDR3 reads CSVEDPPGSYEQYF. As DNA, the CDR3 is TGCAGCGTTGAAGATCCCCCAGGATCCTACGAGCAGTACTTC. The V and J genes are TRBV29-1 and TRBJ2-7; no clear D gene. Germline V gives CDR1 SQVTM, CDR2 ANQGSEA. Trimming stripped 0 bases from V and 1 base from J, with 10 bases between. The CDR3 contains 14 residues.

V gene TRBV19 combines with J gene TRBJ1-6, with 9 bases lining up with TRBD1. The CDR3 loop spans 14 amino acids. The germline gives CDR1 LNHDA, CDR2 SQIVND (reference sequence). V shed 6 bases, J shed 11 bases, and the junction held 8 bases outside the gene matches. Written as DNA, the CDR3 is TGTGCCAGTAGACCTGGGACAGGGACGACACCCCTCCACTTT. Residues: CASRPGTGTTPLHF. Full variable domain (missing parts from reference TRBV19 and TRBJ1-6): DGGITQSPKYLFRKEGQNVTLSCEQNLNHDAMYWYRQDPGQGLRLIYYSQIVNDFQKGDIAEGYSVSREKKESFPLTVTSAQKNPTAFYLCASRPGTGTTPLHFGNGTRLTVT.

This clonotype was seen repeatedly, ten times or more. The CDR3 sequence: CSARDWTLNEQFF. CDR3 coding DNA: TGCAGTGCTAGAGACTGGACTCTCAATGAGCAGTTCTTC. The chain joins TRBV20-1 to TRBJ2-1, with D possibly matching TRBD2 (5 bases). Germline CDR1 reads DFQATT; CDR2 reads SNEGSKA (reference sequence). The V gene lost 0 bases and the J gene lost 6 bases, with 9 bases spanning the gap. There are 13 residues in the CDR3.

The chain recombines TRBV28 with TRBJ1-2; D might be TRBD1 (5 bases). Deletions cut 3 bases from V and 8 bases from J, with 10 bases between. Germline-derived CDR1 and CDR2 are MDHEN and SYDVKM. The CDR3 has 12 amino acids. The CDR3 nucleotides read TGTGCCAGCAGTTTGTCTGGGACCGGCTACACCTTC. Translating it yields CASSLSGTGYTF.